The 16 T cell receptor beta chains below all came from one sample that was sequenced in a study of Graves' ophthalmopathy and Graves' hyperthyroidism. Researchers took RNA transcripts and amplified TCR beta CDR3 regions from them. An initial RT-PCR round employing HTBI primers preceded a second-round multiplex PCR. MiXCR was run by TCRdb on the multiplex PCR reads, yielding one entry per CDR3 protein. The data hold 660,000 or so distinct CDR3 sequences, with about two fifths observed a single time. Material for sequencing was peripheral blood. The source is an adult man with Graves' ophthalmopathy.

This clonotype came up many times. J is TRBJ2-2 and V is TRBV7-8; 9 bases map to TRBD1. Germline values: CDR1 SGHVS, CDR2 FQNEAQ. V was pared by 9 bases and J by 5 bases, with 10 bases of the junction left unmatched. This CDR3 contains 15 residues. For the CDR3, the DNA is TGTGCCAGTAAATTCAACAGGGGGCTAACCGGGGAGCTGTTTTTT. This encodes CASKFNRGLTGELFF. Full variable domain (rest looked up from reference TRBV7-8 and TRBJ2-2): GAGVSQSPRYKVAKRGQDVALRCDPISGHVSLFWYQQALGQGPEFLTYFQNEAQLDKSGLPSDRFFAERPEGSVSTLKIQRTQQEDSAVYLCASKFNRGLTGELFFGEGSRLTVL.

The genes are TRBV29-1 and TRBJ2-6; 8 bases are shared with TRBD1. V shed 6 bases, J shed 10 bases, and the junction held 5 bases outside the gene matches. The germline V gene has CDR1 SQVTM and CDR2 ANQGSEA. The CDR3 has 12 residues. CDR3 in amino acids: CSVRQGINVLTF. CDR3 DNA sequence: TGCAGCGTAAGACAGGGGATTAACGTCCTGACTTTC.

The chain joins TRBV11-2 to TRBJ2-7; D is uncertain. With 5 bases removed from V and 5 bases from J, the gap between germline ends came to 10 bases. The CDR3 loop spans 12 amino acids. Germline V gives CDR1 SGHAT, CDR2 FQNNGV. In DNA form, the CDR3 reads TGTGCCAGCAGCCAACATCCCGACGAGCAGTACTTC. Translation gives CASSQHPDEQYF.

In regard to this clonotype: Being one base from a much bigger clone, this may be a read error. The J gene is TRBJ2-7, the V gene TRBV11-2, with D possibly matching TRBD2 (5 bases). The CDR3 runs to 14 residues. Germline CDR1 and CDR2: SGHAT and FQNNGV. The CDR3 protein is CASSLLTGSYGQYF. CDR3 DNA sequence: TGTGCCAGCAGCTTGCTTACGGGGTCCTACGGGCAGTACTTC.

This chain joins TRBV7-9 and TRBJ1-5; D unclear. The ends were cut back, 2 bases at V and 2 bases at J, with 7 bases in the middle. Germline assignment: CDR1 SEHNR and CDR2 FQNEAQ (reference sequence). This CDR3 region has 14 residues. The CDR3, as DNA: TGTGCCAGCAGCTTACAGTCGGGCAATCAGCCCCAGCATTTT. This codes for CASSLQSGNQPQHF.

The rearrangement uses TRBV19 and TRBJ2-2; D is unresolved. The CDR3 spans 16 residues. Germline assignment: CDR1 LNHDA and CDR2 SQIVND (reference sequence). V lost 9 bases and J lost 1, with 18 bases in between. CDR3: CASSLRSTVNTGELFF. CDR3 nucleotides: TGTGCCAGCAGTTTAAGGTCCACGGTGAACACCGGGGAGCTGTTTTTT.

This clonotype was detected ten times or more. V usage is TRBV20-1 and J usage is TRBJ1-2; tentative D call: TRBD1 (5 bases). Germline lookup yields CDR1 DFQATT and CDR2 SNEGSKA (reference sequence). The CDR3 has 13 residues. V lost 0 bases, J lost 8 bases, and 13 bases lay in between. The CDR3 sequence is CSARDTRVNGYTF. For the CDR3, the DNA is TGCAGTGCTAGAGATACCAGGGTTAACGGCTACACCTTC.

This clonotype was seen repeatedly, ten times or more. This sequence joins TRBV5-6 and TRBJ1-5, with unresolved D. The CDR3 consists of 14 residues. Germline CDR1 and CDR2: SGHDT and YYEEEE. Trimming cost V 5 bases and J 1 base, with 10 bases left between them. The DNA of the CDR3 is TGTGCCAGCAGTAGGGAGTTCAGCAATCAGCCCCAGCATTTT. Translation: CASSREFSNQPQHF. The full variable domain, completed using reference TRBV5-6 and TRBJ1-5, is DAGVTQSPTHLIKTRGQQVTLRCSPKSGHDTVSWYQQALGQGPQFIFQYYEEEERQRGNFPDRFSGHQFPNYSSELNVNALLLGDSALYLCASSREFSNQPQHFGDGTRLSIL.

This clonotype was recorded a few times. The V gene is TRBV5-1, the J gene TRBJ2-2; no definite D call. The length of the CDR3 is 16 residues. Per the germline V gene, CDR1 is SGHRS and CDR2 is YFSETQ. The V end was cut by 1 base, the J end by 0 bases, with 10 bases between. The CDR3 reads CASSLSGRSNTGELFF. The CDR3 region has the DNA TGCGCCAGCAGCTTGTCGGGCAGGTCGAACACCGGGGAGCTGTTTTTT.

About this clonotype itself: A read error may account for a junction end that differs from germline. The chain is built from TRBV7-2 and TRBJ2-5; D might be TRBD2 (5 bases). Germline V gene data show CDR1 as SGHTA and CDR2 as FQGNSA. This CDR3 region has 13 residues. CDR3 sequence reads: CASSLITRSGPDF. As DNA, the CDR3 is TGTGCCAGCAGCTTAATTACACGGAGCGGACCAGACTTC.

Comment on this clonotype: A read error may account for a junction end that differs from germline. V usage is TRBV9 and J usage is TRBJ1-2; tentatively, D is TRBD1 (5 bases). Germline V gives CDR1 SGDLS, CDR2 YYNGEE. The CDR3 consists of 14 residues. This CDR3 reads CDSSSYGGNYGYTF. For the CDR3, the DNA is TGTGACAGCAGCAGTTACGGGGGGAATTATGGCTACACCTTC. Complete variable domain (other parts from reference TRBV9 and TRBJ1-2): DSGVTQTPKHLITATGQRVTLRCSPRSGDLSVYWYQQSLDQGLQFLIQYYNGEERAKGNILERFSAQQFPDLHSELNLSSLELGDSALYFCDSSSYGGNYGYTFGSGTRLTVV.

This clonotype was found many times. The V and J genes are TRBV19 and TRBJ2-6; D not certain. V lost 3 bases and J lost 0, with 6 bases in between. Germline-derived CDR1 and CDR2 are LNHDA and SQIVND (reference sequence). CDR3 size: 15 residues. The CDR3 here is CASSIMYSGANVLTF. DNA of the CDR3: TGTGCCAGTAGTATCATGTACTCTGGGGCCAACGTCCTGACTTTC. Together with reference TRBV19 and TRBJ2-6, the CDR3 gives the full variable domain: DGGITQSPKYLFRKEGQNVTLSCEQNLNHDAMYWYRQDPGQGLRLIYYSQIVNDFQKGDIAEGYSVSREKKESFPLTVTSAQKNPTAFYLCASSIMYSGANVLTFGAGSRLTVL.

In regard to this clonotype: The junction does not match germline at one end; this may be a read error. The chain uses TRBV10-3 and TRBJ1-1; TRBD1 matches at 7 bases. The CDR3 covers 12 residues. Germline V CDR1 and CDR2: ENHRY, SYGVKD. The CDR3 DNA sequence: TGTGCCATCAGGCCCGGACAGGTTGAATCTTTCTTT. Amino acids: CAIRPGQVESFF.

The CDR3 is CASSLDDRATIQYF. The CDR3 DNA follows: TGCGCCAGCAGCTTGGACGACAGGGCCACCATTCAGTACTTC. The rearrangement uses TRBV5-1 and TRBJ2-4; TRBD1 matches 7 bases. The V gene end was trimmed by 0 bases and the J gene end by 9 bases; junction bases not matched to a gene: 6. CDR1 is SGHRS, CDR2 YFSETQ, per germline. The CDR3 loop spans 14 amino acids.

This chain connects TRBV29-1 to TRBJ2-5; the match to TRBD1 covers 9 bases. The V gene end was trimmed by 6 bases and the J gene end by 5 bases; junction bases not matched to a gene: 13. Germline V gene sequence: CDR1 SQVTM, CDR2 ANQGSEA. The CDR3 sequence is 15 residues long. CDR3 amino acids: CSVQDRGWVRETQYF. The CDR3 bases are TGCAGCGTCCAGGACAGGGGTTGGGTGCGGGAGACCCAGTACTTC.

This clonotype was seen a handful of times. The chain joins TRBV6-1 to TRBJ1-1; D remains ambiguous. This CDR3 has 15 residues. The V and J ends lost 5 bases and 4 bases respectively, with 17 bases between them. Germline-derived CDR1 and CDR2 are MNHNS and SASEGT. The CDR3 region has the DNA TGTGCCAGCAGTTACTCGGCAGGCTTTCGCACTGAAGCTTTCTTT. The encoded protein is CASSYSAGFRTEAFF.